This T cell receptor beta chain was recovered during a study of blood T cells in healthy people across ages. The wider study: Per every two T cells, about one barcoded beta molecule was captured by template switching. Study-wide findings and caveats: Estimates based on one million T cells were treated as lower bounds. Naive and antigen-experienced cells were not separated, limiting conclusive comparison.

A second PCR, run for about 7 to 11 cycles, used a sample-barcoded 5' primer plus a J-beta primer mix. TCRdb independently ran MiXCR on the 5' RACE reads; one entry per CDR3 protein. The sample lists hundreds of thousands of distinct CDR3 sequences; under 80% were seen once. This clonotype showed up just a few times. The antigen is undetermined. The length of the CDR3 is 14 residues. V shed 7 bases, J shed 5 bases, and the junction held 7 bases outside the gene matches. Germline V lookup: CDR1 MNHEY, CDR2 SVGAGI. The specimen sequenced was blood. This sequence joins TRBV6-5 and TRBJ2-5; 10 nucleotides agree with TRBD2. This receptor was taken from a man aged 30-40 years in good health. This CDR3 is CASTVLAGYETQYF. In DNA, the CDR3 is TGTGCCAGCACTGTACTAGCGGGGTATGAGACCCAGTACTTC.